This T cell receptor (beta chain) is drawn from a study of T cell repertoires in cytomegalovirus infection. Via MiXCR, TCRdb re-called the reads, giving one row per CDR3 protein. The table lists about 920,000 distinct CDR3 sequences, less than 40% of them singletons. The sample holds many counts of this clonotype. The target antigen is unknown. The sequencing here drew on cultured CD8+ T cells from PBMCs, taken from culture after CMV antigen stimulation. This sequence originates from a human donor in good health (CMV status not recorded). Some clones in this sample may be carry-over from other donors' samples.

Here the CDR3 reads CASSYTTEVDQPQHF. The CDR3 DNA reads as TGTGCCAGCAGTTATACGACAGAGGTAGATCAGCCCCAGCATTTT. The V and J genes are TRBV7-9 and TRBJ1-5, with D tentatively TRBD1 (5 bases). This CDR3 region has 15 residues. V lost 6 bases and J lost 5, with 17 bases in between. Looked up from germline, CDR1 is SEHNR and CDR2 is FQNEAQ (reference sequence).